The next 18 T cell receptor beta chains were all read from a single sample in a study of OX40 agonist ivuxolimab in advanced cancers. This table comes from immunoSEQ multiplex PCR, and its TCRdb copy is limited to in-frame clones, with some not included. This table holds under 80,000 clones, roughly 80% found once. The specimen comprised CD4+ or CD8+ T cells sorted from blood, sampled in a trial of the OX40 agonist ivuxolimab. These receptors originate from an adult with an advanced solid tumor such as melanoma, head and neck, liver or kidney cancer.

CDR3 loop: CASSLALIPSLGHNEQFF. The CDR3 nucleotides read TGTGCCAGCAGCTTAGCGTTGATCCCGTCCCTCGGGCACAATGAGCAGTTCTTC. This rearrangement joins TRBV7-6 to TRBJ2-1; D uncertain. The CDR3 covers 18 residues. The V end was cut by 0 bases, the J end by 5 bases, with 20 bases between. Germline values: CDR1 SGHVS, CDR2 FNYEAQ.

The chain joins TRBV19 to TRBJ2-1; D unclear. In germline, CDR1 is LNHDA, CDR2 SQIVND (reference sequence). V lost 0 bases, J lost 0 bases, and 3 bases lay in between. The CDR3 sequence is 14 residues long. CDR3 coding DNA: TGTGCCAGTAGTATAGAAAGCTCCTACAATGAGCAGTTCTTC. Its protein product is CASSIESSYNEQFF.

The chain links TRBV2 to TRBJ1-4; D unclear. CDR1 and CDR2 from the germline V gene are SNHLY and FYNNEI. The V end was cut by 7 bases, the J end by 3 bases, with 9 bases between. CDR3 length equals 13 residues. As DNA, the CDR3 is TGTGCCAGCAACCGCTTCCCTAATGAAAAACTGTTTTTT. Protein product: CASNRFPNEKLFF.

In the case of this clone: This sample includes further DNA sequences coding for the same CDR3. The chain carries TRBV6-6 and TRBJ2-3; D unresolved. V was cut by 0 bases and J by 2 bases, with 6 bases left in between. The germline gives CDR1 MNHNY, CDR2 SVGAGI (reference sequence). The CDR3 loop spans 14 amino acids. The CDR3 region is CASSYSFFTDTQYF. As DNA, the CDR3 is TGTGCCAGCAGTTACTCTTTTTTCACAGATACGCAGTATTTT.

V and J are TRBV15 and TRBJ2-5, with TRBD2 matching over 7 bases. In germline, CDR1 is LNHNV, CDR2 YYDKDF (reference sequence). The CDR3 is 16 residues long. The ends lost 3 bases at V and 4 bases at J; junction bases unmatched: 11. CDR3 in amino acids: CATSSEGGSGGETQYF. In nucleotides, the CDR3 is TGTGCCACCAGCAGTGAGGGAGGGTCGGGGGGAGAGACCCAGTACTTC.

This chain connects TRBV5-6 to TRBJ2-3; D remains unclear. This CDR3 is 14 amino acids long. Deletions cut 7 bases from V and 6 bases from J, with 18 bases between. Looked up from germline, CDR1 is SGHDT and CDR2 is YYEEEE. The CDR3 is CASRGPAQMDTQYF. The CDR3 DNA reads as TGTGCCAGCCGAGGTCCCGCACAGATGGATACGCAGTATTTT.

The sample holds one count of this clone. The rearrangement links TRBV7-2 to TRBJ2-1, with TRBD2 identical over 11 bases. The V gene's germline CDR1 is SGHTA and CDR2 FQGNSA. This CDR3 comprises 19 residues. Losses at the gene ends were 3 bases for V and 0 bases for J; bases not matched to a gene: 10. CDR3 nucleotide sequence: TGTGCCAGCAGCTTGCCAGGGACTAGCGGTGGCCTCTCCTACAATGAGCAGTTCTTC. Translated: CASSLPGTSGGLSYNEQFF.

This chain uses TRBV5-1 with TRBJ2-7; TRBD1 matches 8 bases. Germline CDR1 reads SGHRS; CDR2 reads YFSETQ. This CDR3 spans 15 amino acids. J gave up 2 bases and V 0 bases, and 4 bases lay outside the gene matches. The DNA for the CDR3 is TGCGCCAGCAGCTTGGGGACAGGGAGGACCTACGAGCAGTACTTC. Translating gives CASSLGTGRTYEQYF.

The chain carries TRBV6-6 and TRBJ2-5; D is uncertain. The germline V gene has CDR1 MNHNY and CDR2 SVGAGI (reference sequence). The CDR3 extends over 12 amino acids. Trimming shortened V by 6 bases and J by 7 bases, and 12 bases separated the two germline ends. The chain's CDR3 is CASRPTQRTQYF. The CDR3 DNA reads TGTGCCAGCAGACCTACCCAAAGGACCCAGTACTTC.

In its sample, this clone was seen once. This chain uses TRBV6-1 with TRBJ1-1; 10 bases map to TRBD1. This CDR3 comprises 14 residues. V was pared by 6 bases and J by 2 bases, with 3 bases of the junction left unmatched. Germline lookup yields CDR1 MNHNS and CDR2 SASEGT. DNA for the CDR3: TGTGCCAGCAGCCGGACAGGGGGTAACACTGAAGCTTTCTTT. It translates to CASSRTGGNTEAFF.

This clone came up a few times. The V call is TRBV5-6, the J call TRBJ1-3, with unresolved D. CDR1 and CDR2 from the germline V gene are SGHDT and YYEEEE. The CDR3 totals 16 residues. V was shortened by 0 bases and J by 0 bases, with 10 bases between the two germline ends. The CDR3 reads CASSLAGRRSGNTIYF. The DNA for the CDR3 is TGTGCCAGCAGCTTGGCTGGCAGGCGCTCTGGAAACACCATATATTTT.

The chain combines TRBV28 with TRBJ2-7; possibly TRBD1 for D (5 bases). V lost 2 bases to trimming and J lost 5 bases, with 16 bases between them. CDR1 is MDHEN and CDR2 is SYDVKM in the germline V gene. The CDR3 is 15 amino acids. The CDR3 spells CASSLALETVNEQYF. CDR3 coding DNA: TGTGCCAGCAGTTTAGCCCTCGAGACAGTGAACGAGCAGTACTTC.

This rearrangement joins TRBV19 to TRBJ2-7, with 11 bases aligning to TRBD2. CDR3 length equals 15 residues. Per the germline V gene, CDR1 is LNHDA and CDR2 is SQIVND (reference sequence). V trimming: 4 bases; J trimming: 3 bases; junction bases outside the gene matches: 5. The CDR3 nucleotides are TGTGCCAGTAGTAGACTAGCGGGGCGAGACTACGAGCAGTACTTC. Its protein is CASSRLAGRDYEQYF.

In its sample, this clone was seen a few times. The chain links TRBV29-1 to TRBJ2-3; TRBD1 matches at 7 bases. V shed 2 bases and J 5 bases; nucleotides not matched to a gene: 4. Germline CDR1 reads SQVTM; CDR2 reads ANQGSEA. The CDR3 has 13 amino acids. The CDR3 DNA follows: TGCAGCGTTGAAAGGCAGGGGGTAGATACGCAGTATTTT. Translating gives CSVERQGVDTQYF.

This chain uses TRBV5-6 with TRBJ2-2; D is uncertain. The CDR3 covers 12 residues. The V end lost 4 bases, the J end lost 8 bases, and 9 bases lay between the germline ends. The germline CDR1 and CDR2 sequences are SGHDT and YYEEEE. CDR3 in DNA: TGTGCCAGCAGCATGGCTGGAGGGGAGCTGTTTTTT. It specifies CASSMAGGELFF.

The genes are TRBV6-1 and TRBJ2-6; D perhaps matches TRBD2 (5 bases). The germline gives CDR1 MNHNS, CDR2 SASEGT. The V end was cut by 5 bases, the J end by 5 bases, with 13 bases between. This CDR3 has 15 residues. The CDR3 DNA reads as TGTGCCAGCAGTTCCACTGAGGGCCGGGCCAACGTCCTGACTTTC. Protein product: CASSSTEGRANVLTF.

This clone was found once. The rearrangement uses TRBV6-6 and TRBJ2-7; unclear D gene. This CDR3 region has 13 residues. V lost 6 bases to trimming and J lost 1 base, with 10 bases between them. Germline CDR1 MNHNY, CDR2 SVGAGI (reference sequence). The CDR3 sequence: CASRRRASYEQYF. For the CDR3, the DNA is TGTGCCAGCAGGAGACGTGCTTCCTACGAGCAGTACTTC.

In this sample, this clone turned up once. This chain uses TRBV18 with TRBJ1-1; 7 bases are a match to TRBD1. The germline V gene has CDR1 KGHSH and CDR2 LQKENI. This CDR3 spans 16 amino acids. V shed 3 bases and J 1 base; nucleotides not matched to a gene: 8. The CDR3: CASSPARGRRNTEAFF. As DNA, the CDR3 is TGTGCCAGCTCACCGGCGAGGGGGCGTCGGAACACTGAAGCTTTCTTT. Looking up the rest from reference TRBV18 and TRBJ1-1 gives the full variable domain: NAGVMQNPRHLVRRRGQEARLRCSPMKGHSHVYWYRQLPEEGLKFMVYLQKENIIDESGMPKERFSAEFPKEGPSILRIQQVVRGDSAAYFCASSPARGRRNTEAFFGQGTRLTVV.